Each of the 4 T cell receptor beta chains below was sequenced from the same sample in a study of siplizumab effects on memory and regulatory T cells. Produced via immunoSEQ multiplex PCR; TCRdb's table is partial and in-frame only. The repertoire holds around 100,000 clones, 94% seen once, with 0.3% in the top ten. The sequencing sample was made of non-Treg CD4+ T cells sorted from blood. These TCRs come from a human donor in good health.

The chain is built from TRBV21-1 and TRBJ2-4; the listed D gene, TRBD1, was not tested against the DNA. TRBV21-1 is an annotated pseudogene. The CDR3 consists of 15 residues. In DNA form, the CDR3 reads TGTGCCAGCAGCAGCGATGGGACAGAAAAAAACATTCAGTACTTC. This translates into CASSSDGTEKNIQYF.

The CDR3: CASSVDAGDNEQFF. CDR3 bases: TGTGCCAGCAGCGTAGACGCGGGAGACAATGAGCAGTTCTTC. The chain couples TRBV9 to TRBJ2-1; 7 bases are shared with TRBD2. Germline trimming cut 0 bases from V and 5 bases from J; bases unmatched to any gene: 2. Per the germline V gene, CDR1 is SGDLS and CDR2 is YYNGEE. The CDR3 contains 14 residues.

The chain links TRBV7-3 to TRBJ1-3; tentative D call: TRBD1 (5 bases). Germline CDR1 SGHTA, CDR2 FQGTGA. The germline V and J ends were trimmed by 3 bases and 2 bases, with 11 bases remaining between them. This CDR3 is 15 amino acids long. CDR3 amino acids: CASSLDRRAGNTIYF. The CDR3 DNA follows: TGTGCCAGCAGCTTGGATCGCAGGGCTGGAAACACCATATATTTT.

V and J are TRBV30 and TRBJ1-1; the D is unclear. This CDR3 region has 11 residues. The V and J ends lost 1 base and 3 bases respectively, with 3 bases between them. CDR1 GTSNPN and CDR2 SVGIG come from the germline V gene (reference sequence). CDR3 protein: CAWSADTEAFF. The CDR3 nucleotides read TGTGCCTGGAGTGCAGACACTGAAGCTTTCTTT.